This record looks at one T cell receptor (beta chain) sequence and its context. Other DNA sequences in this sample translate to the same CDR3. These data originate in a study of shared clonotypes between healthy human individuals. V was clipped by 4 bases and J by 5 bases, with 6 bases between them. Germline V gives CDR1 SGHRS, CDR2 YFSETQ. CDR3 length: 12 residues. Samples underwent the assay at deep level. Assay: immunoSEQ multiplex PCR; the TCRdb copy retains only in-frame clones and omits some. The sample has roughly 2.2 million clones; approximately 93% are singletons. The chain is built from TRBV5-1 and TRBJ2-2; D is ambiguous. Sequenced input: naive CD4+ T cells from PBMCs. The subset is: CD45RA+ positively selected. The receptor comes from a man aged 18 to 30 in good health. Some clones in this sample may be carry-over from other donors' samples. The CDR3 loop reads CASSQETGELFF. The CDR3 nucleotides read TGCGCCAGCAGCCAGGAAACCGGGGAGCTGTTTTTT.